This is a list of T cell receptor beta chains from one sample in a study of blood T cell repertoires in COVID-19. Measured with immunoSEQ multiplex PCR; TCRdb has only the in-frame clones, and not every one. Seen here are around 150,000 clones, about 78% observed once, and the top ten hold approximately 11%. The source material was peripheral blood. Receptor source: a man between 60 and 75 years old who had recovered from COVID-19. The CDR3 runs from the conserved cysteine through the conserved F or W. A D gene is named only where the DNA matches it firmly. Size is omitted from some rows. Given values are once, few, many or a class for expanded clones.

V gene	D gene	clone size	J gene	CDR3 DNA	CDR3 protein
TRBV7-2	TRBD1	many	TRBJ1-4	TGTGCCAGCAGCACAAACGGACAGGCCCGGCGGGAAAAACTGTTTTTT	CASSTNGQARREKLFF
TRBV27	TRBD1	NA	TRBJ1-4	TGTGCCAGCAGAGACAGGGGAAATGAAAAACTGTTTTTT	CASRDRGNEKLFF
TRBV9	NA	NA	TRBJ2-1	TGTGCCAGCAGCCCCGGGACACCCAATGAGCAGTTCTTC	CASSPGTPNEQFF
TRBV2	TRBD1	NA	TRBJ2-7	TGTGCCAGCTCCTACCGACGGGACAGCTCCTACGAGCAGTACTTC	CASSYRRDSSYEQYF
TRBV28	NA	NA	TRBJ2-3	TGTGCCAGCAAAGTCAGGGGGGCCACAGATACGCAGTATTTT	CASKVRGATDTQYF
TRBV28	TRBD1	few	TRBJ2-4	TGTGCCAGCAGCCAGACTGGGACAGGTAAAAACATTCAGTACTTC	CASSQTGTGKNIQYF
TRBV11-2	NA	NA	TRBJ2-5	TGTGCCAGCAGCCAAGGAGAGATAGAGACCCAGTACTTC	CASSQGEIETQYF
TRBV3-1/TRBV3-2	TRBD1	NA	TRBJ1-1	TGTGCCAGCAGCCAAAAGGGGGCCGGCACTGAAGCTTTCTTT	CASSQKGAGTEAFF
TRBV10-3	TRBD1	NA	TRBJ1-5	TGTGCCATCAGTGAGACCGGGACAGGTGGGGTCAATCAGCCCCAGCATTTT	CAISETGTGGVNQPQHF
TRBV6-2/TRBV6-3	NA	NA	TRBJ2-3	TGTGCCAGCAGTTACTCACGGGGCACAGATACGCAGTATTTT	CASSYSRGTDTQYF
TRBV19	TRBD1	NA	TRBJ1-1	TGTGCCAGTAGTATCGAGCCTGGACAGGGTCAAGGTGAAGCTTTCTTT	CASSIEPGQGQGEAFF
TRBV7-2	TRBD1	few	TRBJ2-5	TGTGCCAGCAGCCGGGACAGGGGGGAGACCCAGTACTTC	CASSRDRGETQYF
TRBV5-1	TRBD2	once	TRBJ2-2	TGCGCCAGCAGGTTGACTAGCGGGGGGGCCGCCGGGGAGCTGTTTTTT	CASRLTSGGAAGELFF
TRBV10-3	NA	once	TRBJ1-1	TGTGCCATCACACAATTGGTGATGAACACTGAAGCTTTCTTT	CAITQLVMNTEAFF
TRBV6-1	NA	NA	TRBJ1-6	TGTGCCAGCAGTGACAGGACAGTAAACCTTAATTCACCCCTCCACTTT	CASSDRTVNLNSPLHF
TRBV7-9	NA	once	TRBJ1-1	TGTGCCAGCAGCTTAGTGGGAGCTGAAGCTTTCTTT	CASSLVGAEAFF
TRBV9	TRBD1	NA	TRBJ2-7	TGTGCCAGCAGCGAGCGGGCAGGGGGCTTGGAGCAGTACTTC	CASSERAGGLEQYF
TRBV2	TRBD2	NA	TRBJ2-3	TGTGCCAGCAGTAGACTAGCGGGAGTAGTTGATACGCAGTATTTT	CASSRLAGVVDTQYF
TRBV29-1	TRBD2	few	TRBJ2-5	TGCAGCCTAGCGGGGTACCAAGAGACCCAGTACTTC	CSLAGYQETQYF
TRBV12-3/TRBV12-4	TRBD1	NA	TRBJ1-2	TGTGCCAGCAGTTTTAAGGGGGCGGGCGGCTACACCTTC	CASSFKGAGGYTF
TRBV3-1/TRBV3-2	TRBD1	once	TRBJ1-2	TGTGCCAGCAGCCTCGGGACAGCAGCTAACTATGGCTACACCTTC	CASSLGTAANYGYTF
TRBV5-5	NA	NA	TRBJ1-5	TGTGCCAGCAGCTTGTTGTCGGATCAGCCCCAGCATTTT	CASSLLSDQPQHF
TRBV5-1	NA	few	TRBJ1-1	TGCGCCAGCAGCCCCCCCGAGGCAGCTCTTAACACTGAAGCTTTCTTT	CASSPPEAALNTEAFF
TRBV6-2/TRBV6-3	TRBD2	once	TRBJ2-7	TGTGCCAGCAGTTCCTCGGGACTAGCGGGATTCCCGCACTTC	CASSSSGLAGFPHF
TRBV11-2	TRBD1	NA	TRBJ2-7	TGTGCCAGCAGCTTAGTTACCGGGACAGGGGGGACCTACGAGCAGTACTTC	CASSLVTGTGGTYEQYF
TRBV5-1	NA	NA	TRBJ2-7	TGCGCCAGCAGCGCCGGGACTGCAAGCTACGAGCAGTACTTC	CASSAGTASYEQYF
TRBV18	NA	NA	TRBJ1-6	TGTGCCAGCTCACCGGCCGGAGATTCACCCCTCCACTTT	CASSPAGDSPLHF
TRBV28	NA	NA	TRBJ2-1	TGTGCCAGCAGCCGGTACAGCAATGAGCAGTTCTTC	CASSRYSNEQFF
TRBV5-1	NA	many	TRBJ2-7	TGCGCCAGCAGCCCGGCGGATACCTACGAGCAGTACTTC	CASSPADTYEQYF
TRBV19	NA	NA	TRBJ1-2	TGTGCCAGTAGTATTTCCGGGAACTTAGCCTACACCTTC	CASSISGNLAYTF
TRBV19	TRBD1	NA	TRBJ1-2	TGTGCCAGTACCCTGGGACAGGACTATGGCTACACCTTC	CASTLGQDYGYTF
TRBV6-5	NA	NA	TRBJ1-6	TGTGCCAGCATGGGGGGGACCTATAATTCACCCCTCCACTTT	CASMGGTYNSPLHF
TRBV7-3	NA	NA	TRBJ2-3	TGTGCCAGCAGCTTAGACAGACTAGATACGCAGTATTTT	CASSLDRLDTQYF
TRBV7-3	NA	NA	TRBJ1-1	TGTGCCAGCAGCTTACAGGGTAACACTGAAGCTTTCTTT	CASSLQGNTEAFF
TRBV19	TRBD1	NA	TRBJ1-5	TGTGCCAGTACGGGACAGGGGTGGGCCCAGCATTTT	CASTGQGWAQHF
TRBV10-1	TRBD1	once	TRBJ1-2	TGCGCCAGCAGGGGGGGCAGGGGGTTGGGGAATGGCTACACCTTC	CASRGGRGLGNGYTF
TRBV5-4	NA	NA	TRBJ2-7	TGTGCCAGCAGCTTGGACAGAGCCTACGAGCAGTACTTC	CASSLDRAYEQYF
TRBV7-2	NA	NA	TRBJ2-1	TGTGCCAGCAGCCCAACTCCCCCAGGGTCCGATGAGCAGTTCTTC	CASSPTPPGSDEQFF
TRBV5-1	TRBD2	NA	TRBJ2-1	TGCGCCAGCAGCCCCGGGACTAGCCCCCGGTCGGTGCAGTTCTTC	CASSPGTSPRSVQFF
TRBV11-1	NA	NA	TRBJ2-7	TGTGCCAGCAGCCCCGAGGCAGGGAACGAGCAGTACTTC	CASSPEAGNEQYF
TRBV5-1	NA	NA	TRBJ1-1	TGCGCCAGCAGCTCACGGGAAAACACTGAAGCTTTCTTT	CASSSRENTEAFF
TRBV29-1	TRBD2	NA	TRBJ2-5	TGCAGCGCCCTGAGGGACTATCCAGAGACCCAGTACTTC	CSALRDYPETQYF
TRBV11-2	TRBD2	NA	TRBJ2-1	TGTGCCAGCAGCCGGTTCCGACTAGCGGGATACAATGAGCAGTTCTTC	CASSRFRLAGYNEQFF
TRBV18	NA	NA	TRBJ1-2	TGTGCCAGCTCACCGGGACAAACTTATGGCTACACCTTC	CASSPGQTYGYTF
TRBV6-2/TRBV6-3	TRBD2	NA	TRBJ2-7	TGTGCCAGCACCCCACTAGCGGGGAATCCCTACGAGCAGTACTTC	CASTPLAGNPYEQYF